This passage covers 27 T cell receptor beta chains from one sample sequenced in a study of blood T cell repertoires in COVID-19 (dated by TCRdb to 2018 to 2021). The library was prepared using the immunoSEQ multiplex PCR assay. TCRdb provides this immuneACCESS table in a form limited to in-frame rearrangements. Some clones are lacking; in checked studies, under half of them reflect an unresolved V gene, and why the rest are absent is not known. This sample comprises 200,000 to 250,000 clones, about four fifths of them detected only once. Around 5% of the sample lies in the top ten. The sample was peripheral blood. The receptors come from a woman in her 70s with acute or convalescent COVID-19.

V is TRBV24-1 and J is TRBJ1-2, with D unresolved. The CDR3 length is 13 residues. Trimming left V 4 bases short and J 2 bases short, with 7 bases between. Germline V gene sequence: CDR1 KGHDR, CDR2 SFDVKD. The CDR3 region has the DNA TGTGCCACCAGTGAGGGGAGCAACTATGGCTACACCTTC. It specifies CATSEGSNYGYTF.

The chain couples TRBV18 to TRBJ1-3; 7 bases match TRBD1. CDR1 KGHSH and CDR2 LQKENI come from the germline V gene. With 0 bases clipped from V and 4 bases from J, the junction kept 3 bases outside the gene matches. The CDR3 has 15 amino acids. The CDR3 spells CASSPPGGEGNTIYF. The CDR3, as DNA: TGTGCCAGCTCACCACCAGGGGGCGAAGGAAACACCATATATTTT.

This sequence joins TRBV10-3 and TRBJ1-5; the D is unclear. Trimming took 2 bases from V and 7 from J, leaving 15 bases between them. The CDR3 has 15 residues. Per the germline V gene, CDR1 is ENHRY and CDR2 is SYGVKD. CDR3 protein: CAISEGLRFRQPQHF. The CDR3 DNA reads TGTGCCATCAGTGAGGGCCTCAGGTTTAGGCAGCCCCAGCATTTT.

This sequence joins TRBV6-5 and TRBJ1-2; possibly TRBD1 for D (5 bases). This CDR3 region has 15 residues. V was clipped by 1 base and J by 2 bases, with 11 bases between them. CDR1 and CDR2 (germline): MNHEY, SVGAGI. The CDR3 sequence is CASSYFGGSNYGYTF. Here the CDR3 DNA reads TGTGCCAGCAGTTACTTCGGGGGGTCAAACTATGGCTACACCTTC.

The V gene is TRBV5-6, the J gene TRBJ1-2; 9 bases agree with TRBD1. The CDR3 spans 14 residues. J lost 4 bases, V lost 4 bases, and 5 bases had no gene match. Looked up from germline, CDR1 is SGHDT and CDR2 is YYEEEE. The CDR3: CASSPGQGVYGYTF. CDR3 coding DNA: TGTGCCAGCAGCCCGGGACAGGGAGTCTATGGCTACACCTTC. Filled out from reference TRBV5-6 and TRBJ1-2, the complete variable domain reads DAGVTQSPTHLIKTRGQQVTLRCSPKSGHDTVSWYQQALGQGPQFIFQYYEEEERQRGNFPDRFSGHQFPNYSSELNVNALLLGDSALYLCASSPGQGVYGYTFGSGTRLTVV.

The chain recombines TRBV1 with TRBJ1-6. TRBV1 is a pseudogene. CDR3 length: 18 amino acids. Here the CDR3 reads CTSSQDLSVSSYNSPLHF. CDR3 coding DNA: TGCACCAGCAGCCAAGATCTCTCGGTGAGCTCCTATAATTCACCCCTCCACTTT.

J is TRBJ1-1 and V is TRBV5-4, with 9 bases matching TRBD1. After removal of 4 bases from V and 8 bases from J, the junction contained 9 bases not matched to a gene. This CDR3 is 14 amino acids long. The germline gives CDR1 SGHNT, CDR2 YYREEE (reference sequence). The CDR3 region is CASSPDRGSHEAFF. The CDR3 DNA reads as TGTGCCAGCAGCCCGGACAGGGGCAGCCACGAAGCTTTCTTT.

The rearrangement links TRBV3-1 (or the pseudogene TRBV3-2) to TRBJ1-1, with D unclear. V lost 2 bases, J lost 5 bases, and 21 bases lay in between. The germline gives CDR1 LGHDT, CDR2 YNNKEL (reference sequence). The CDR3 is 17 amino acids. The CDR3 nucleotides are TGTGCCAGCAGCCAATATTCCCTGGCCGGGTCCAAAACTGAAGCTTTCTTT. This sequence encodes CASSQYSLAGSKTEAFF.

This sequence joins TRBV4-3 and TRBJ1-2; no reliable D call. Per the germline V gene, CDR1 is LGHNA and CDR2 is YSLEER. With 4 bases removed from V and 1 base from J, the gap between germline ends came to 7 bases. This CDR3 has 13 amino acids. CDR3 in DNA: TGCGCCAGCAGCCCGCAGGTTAACTATGGCTACACCTTC. Amino acid sequence: CASSPQVNYGYTF.

This chain connects TRBV19 to TRBJ2-7; D might be TRBD2 (7 bases). Germline CDR1 and CDR2: LNHDA and SQIVND (reference sequence). There are 15 residues in the CDR3. Trimming pared 3 bases from V and 4 bases from J, leaving 16 bases between. In nucleotides, the CDR3 is TGTGCCAGTAGTATGAGGGGGGGGTTTGCTTACGAGCAGTACTTC. This sequence encodes CASSMRGGFAYEQYF.

The rearrangement uses TRBV4-1 and TRBJ1-1, with 11 bases matching TRBD1. CDR1 is MGHRA, CDR2 YSYEKL, per germline. The CDR3 runs to 18 residues. The V gene end was trimmed by 0 bases and the J gene end by 2 bases; junction bases not matched to a gene: 8. The CDR3 loop is CASSQEGGRTGGNTEAFF. The CDR3 DNA follows: TGCGCCAGCAGCCAAGAAGGGGGCCGGACAGGGGGCAACACTGAAGCTTTCTTT.

This chain connects TRBV10-3 to TRBJ1-4, with unresolved D. Germline assignment: CDR1 ENHRY and CDR2 SYGVKD. The V end lost 0 bases, the J end lost 7 bases, and 12 bases lay between the germline ends. CDR3 length: 15 amino acids. This CDR3 is CAISESLRSGEKLFF. The CDR3 nucleotides read TGTGCCATCAGTGAGTCGTTGAGGTCGGGTGAAAAACTGTTTTTT.

The genes are TRBV28 and TRBJ1-6; D remains unclear. CDR1 and CDR2 (germline): MDHEN, SYDVKM. The length of the CDR3 is 14 residues. V dropped 3 bases and J dropped 5 bases, with 8 bases sitting between them. The CDR3 reads CASSFGLDNSPLHF. CDR3 nucleotides: TGTGCCAGCAGTTTTGGGCTGGATAATTCACCCCTCCACTTT.

In its sample, this clone was seen a few times. This chain links TRBV3-1 (or the pseudogene TRBV3-2) with TRBJ1-6; the match to TRBD1 covers 8 bases. With V trimmed by 6 bases and J by 7 bases, 5 bases remained unmatched. The CDR3 runs 14 residues. Germline V gene sequence: CDR1 LGHDT, CDR2 YNNKEL (reference sequence). The CDR3 DNA follows: TGTGCCAGCAGTTTCGGACAGGGAAATTCACCCCTCCACTTT. It is translated as CASSFGQGNSPLHF.

This clone was seen a single time. Other DNA sequences in this sample translate to the same CDR3. The chain recombines TRBV28 with TRBJ1-2; 7 positions match TRBD1. CDR3 size: 13 residues. V dropped 5 bases and J dropped 4; count of bases not matched to a gene: 4. CDR1 is MDHEN, CDR2 SYDVKM, per germline. The CDR3 nucleotides are TGTGCCAGCAGTCCTCGACAGGGCTATGGCTACACCTTC. Translating gives CASSPRQGYGYTF.

The rearrangement links TRBV7-9 to TRBJ1-2, with 8 bases that match TRBD1. Per the germline V gene, CDR1 is SEHNR and CDR2 is FQNEAQ (reference sequence). The CDR3 has 13 amino acids. V was clipped by 5 bases and J by 8 bases; unmatched bases: 7. DNA of the CDR3: TGTGCCAGCAGCCTAATGACAGGGGAAGGCTACACCTTC. This translates into CASSLMTGEGYTF.

With regard to this clone: Other nucleotide sequences in the sample specify the same CDR3. This chain joins TRBV15 and TRBJ1-5; no reliable D call. The CDR3 is made up of 15 amino acids. Germline V lookup: CDR1 LNHNV, CDR2 YYDKDF (reference sequence). V was cut by 0 bases and J by 1 base, with 7 bases left in between. The CDR3 sequence is CATSRDPGSNQPQHF. The CDR3 bases are TGTGCCACCAGCAGAGACCCGGGAAGCAATCAGCCCCAGCATTTT. The full variable domain, completed using reference TRBV15 and TRBJ1-5, is DAMVIQNPRYQVTQFGKPVTLSCSQTLNHNVMYWYQQKSSQAPKLLFHYYDKDFNNEADTPDNFQSRRPNTSFCFLDIRSPGLGDTAMYLCATSRDPGSNQPQHFGDGTRLSIL.

This clone was counted at least ten times. Other DNA sequences of this sample code for an identical CDR3. The chain employs TRBV19 and TRBJ1-4; 7 bases map to TRBD1. Trimming at V came to 7 bases and at J to 0 bases, leaving 5 bases not matched to a gene. In germline, CDR1 is LNHDA, CDR2 SQIVND (reference sequence). CDR3 size: 15 residues. The CDR3 spells CASTGQLATNEKLFF. The CDR3 coding sequence is TGTGCCAGTACGGGACAGCTTGCAACTAATGAAAAACTGTTTTTT.

This clone was detected a few times. This rearrangement joins TRBV28 to TRBJ1-2, with 10 bases identical to TRBD1. In germline, CDR1 is MDHEN, CDR2 SYDVKM. CDR3 length: 14 amino acids. With 6 bases clipped from V and 7 bases from J, the junction kept 8 bases outside the gene matches. The CDR3 bases are TGTGCCAGCAGGCTGACAGGGGGCGCCTCTGGCTACACCTTC. It is translated as CASRLTGGASGYTF.

This chain links TRBV4-2 with TRBJ2-3; 7 bases fit TRBD2. Per the germline V gene, CDR1 is LGHNA and CDR2 is YNFKEQ. This CDR3 contains 17 residues. V was pared by 3 bases and J by 5 bases, with 14 bases of the junction left unmatched. The CDR3 is CASSQDGAEGGGDTQYF. CDR3 nucleotides: TGTGCCAGCAGCCAGGATGGGGCGGAGGGCGGGGGAGATACGCAGTATTTT.

In DNA form, the CDR3 reads TGTGCCAGCAGTGAATCTCCCCAGGGAGGGACGCAGTATTTT. Amino acids: CASSESPQGGTQYF. The V gene is TRBV2, the J gene TRBJ2-3, with 7 bases identical to TRBD2. From germline, CDR1 is SNHLY and CDR2 FYNNEI. The J segment lost 9 bases and the V segment lost 2 bases, leaving 8 bases of the junction unmatched. The CDR3 has 14 residues.

The CDR3 DNA reads TGTGCCAGCAGCCAAGAAGGTCTTTGGATTCCCCGGGGACAGGGAAACTTCTCTGGAAACACCATATATTTT. It yields the protein CASSQEGLWIPRGQGNFSGNTIYF. V usage is TRBV4-2 and J usage is TRBJ1-3; 9 bases line up with TRBD1. Germline trimming cut 0 bases from V and 0 bases from J; bases unmatched to any gene: 24. Germline loops: CDR1 LGHNA, CDR2 YNFKEQ. The CDR3 has 24 residues.

V is TRBV6-5 and J is TRBJ1-2; 12 positions agree with TRBD1. Germline V gene lookup returns CDR1 MNHEY and CDR2 SVGAGI. The CDR3 has 15 residues. V gave up 0 bases and J gave up 7 bases; unmatched junction bases: 3. This CDR3 reads CASSYSGQGAIGYTF. CDR3 coding DNA: TGTGCCAGCAGTTACTCGGGACAGGGGGCGATTGGCTACACCTTC.

This rearrangement joins TRBV7-9 to TRBJ1-1, with D perhaps matching TRBD1 (5 bases). Trimming pared 2 bases from V and 3 bases from J, leaving 10 bases between. The CDR3 covers 14 residues. In germline, CDR1 is SEHNR, CDR2 FQNEAQ (reference sequence). The CDR3 DNA sequence: TGTGCCAGCAGCTTATCCACAGGATACACTGAAGCTTTCTTT. It encodes CASSLSTGYTEAFF.

The chain joins TRBV25-1 to TRBJ1-2, with TRBD1 matching 8 bases. The germline V gene encodes CDR1 MGHDK and CDR2 SYGVNS. With 3 bases clipped from V and 0 bases from J, the junction kept 3 bases outside the gene matches. The CDR3 has 15 amino acids. CDR3 DNA: TGTGCCAGCAGTGACGGGACAGGAGCTAACTATGGCTACACCTTC. Protein product: CASSDGTGANYGYTF.

This rearrangement joins TRBV7-9 to TRBJ1-1; 7 bases agree with TRBD1. This CDR3 has 17 residues. The V and J ends lost 2 bases and 1 base, in that order; junction bases with no gene match: 10. Germline CDR1 SEHNR, CDR2 FQNEAQ (reference sequence). The CDR3 loop reads CASSLLQGMRENTEAFF. DNA for the CDR3: TGTGCCAGCAGCTTATTACAGGGGATGAGGGAGAACACTGAAGCTTTCTTT.

V usage is TRBV29-1 and J usage is TRBJ2-1; TRBD1 might be the D (6 bases). Trimming took 5 bases from V and 2 from J, leaving 7 bases between them. CDR3 length equals 12 residues. CDR1 is SQVTM, CDR2 ANQGSEA, per germline. CDR3 DNA: TGCAGCGTTTGGACAGCCTACAATGAGCAGTTCTTC. Encoded protein: CSVWTAYNEQFF.